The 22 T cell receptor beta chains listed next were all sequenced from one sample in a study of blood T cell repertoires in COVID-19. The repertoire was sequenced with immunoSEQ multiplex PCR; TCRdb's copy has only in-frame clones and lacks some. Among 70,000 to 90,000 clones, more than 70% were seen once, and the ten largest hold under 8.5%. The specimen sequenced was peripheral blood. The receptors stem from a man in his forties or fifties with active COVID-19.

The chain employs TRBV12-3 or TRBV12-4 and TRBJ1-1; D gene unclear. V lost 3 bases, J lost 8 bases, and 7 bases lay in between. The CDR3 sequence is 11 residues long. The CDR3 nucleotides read TGTGCCAGCAGTTTTTGGGAGGAAGCTTTCTTT. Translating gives CASSFWEEAFF.

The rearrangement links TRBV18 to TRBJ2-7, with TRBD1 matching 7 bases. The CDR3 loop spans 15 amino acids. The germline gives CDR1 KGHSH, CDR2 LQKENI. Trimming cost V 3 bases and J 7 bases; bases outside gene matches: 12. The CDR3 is CASSPSAGGELEQYF. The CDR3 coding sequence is TGTGCCAGCTCACCTTCGGCAGGGGGTGAATTGGAGCAGTACTTC.

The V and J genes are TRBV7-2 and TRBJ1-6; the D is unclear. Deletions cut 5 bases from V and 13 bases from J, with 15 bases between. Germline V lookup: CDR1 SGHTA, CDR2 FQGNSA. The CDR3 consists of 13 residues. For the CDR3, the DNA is TGTGCCAGCAGCAAGAATCGGAGTTCGCCCCTCCACTTT. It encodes CASSKNRSSPLHF.

The CDR3, as DNA: TGTGCCAGCAGCTTGGAGAGGGGTAGCGGGAGCTCAACCGGGGAGCTGTTTTTT. Residues: CASSLERGSGSSTGELFF. V and J are TRBV5-6 and TRBJ2-2; 9 positions agree with TRBD2. Germline CDR1 SGHDT, CDR2 YYEEEE. The ends lost 0 bases at V and 5 bases at J; junction bases unmatched: 11. CDR3 length equals 18 residues.

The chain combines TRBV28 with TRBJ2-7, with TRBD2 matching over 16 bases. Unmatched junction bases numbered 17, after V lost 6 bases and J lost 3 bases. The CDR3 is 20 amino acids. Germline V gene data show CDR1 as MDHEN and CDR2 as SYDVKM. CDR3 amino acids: CASSFIPGLAGGHVIYEQYF. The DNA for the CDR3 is TGTGCCAGCAGCTTTATACCGGGACTAGCGGGAGGGCATGTGATCTACGAGCAGTACTTC.

The CDR3 protein is CASSQGPGTGLGYTF. DNA of the CDR3: TGTGCCAGCAGCCAAGGGCCCGGGACAGGGTTGGGCTACACCTTC. The chain has TRBV4-2 and TRBJ1-2, with 9 nucleotides matching TRBD1. Losses at the gene ends were 1 base for V and 8 bases for J; bases not matched to a gene: 8. This CDR3 spans 15 amino acids. Looked up from germline, CDR1 is LGHNA and CDR2 is YNFKEQ.

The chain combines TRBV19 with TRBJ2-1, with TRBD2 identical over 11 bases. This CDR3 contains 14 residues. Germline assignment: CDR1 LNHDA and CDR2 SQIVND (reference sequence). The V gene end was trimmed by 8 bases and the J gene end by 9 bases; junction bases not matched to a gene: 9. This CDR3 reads CASHSGLAEAEQFF. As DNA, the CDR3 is TGTGCCAGTCACTCGGGACTAGCGGAGGCTGAGCAGTTCTTC.

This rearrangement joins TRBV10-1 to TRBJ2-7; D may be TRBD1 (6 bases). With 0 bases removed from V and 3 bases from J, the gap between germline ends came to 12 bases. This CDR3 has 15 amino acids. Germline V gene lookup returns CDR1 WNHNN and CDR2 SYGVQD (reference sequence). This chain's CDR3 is CASSESRQDIYEQYF. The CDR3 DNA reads TGCGCCAGCAGTGAGTCCAGACAGGATATCTACGAGCAGTACTTC.

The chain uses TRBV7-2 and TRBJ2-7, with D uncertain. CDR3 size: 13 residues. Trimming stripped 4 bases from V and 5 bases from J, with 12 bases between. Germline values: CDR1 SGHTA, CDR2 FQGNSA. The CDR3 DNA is TGTGCCAGCAGCTCGATGAGACACCACGAGCAGTACTTC. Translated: CASSSMRHHEQYF.

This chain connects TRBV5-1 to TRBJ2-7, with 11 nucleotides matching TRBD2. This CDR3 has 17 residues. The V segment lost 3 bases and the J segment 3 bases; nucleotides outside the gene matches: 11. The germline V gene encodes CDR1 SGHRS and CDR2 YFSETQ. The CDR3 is CASSSSTSGGGHYEQYF. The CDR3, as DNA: TGCGCCAGCAGCTCCTCAACTAGCGGGGGAGGACACTACGAGCAGTACTTC.

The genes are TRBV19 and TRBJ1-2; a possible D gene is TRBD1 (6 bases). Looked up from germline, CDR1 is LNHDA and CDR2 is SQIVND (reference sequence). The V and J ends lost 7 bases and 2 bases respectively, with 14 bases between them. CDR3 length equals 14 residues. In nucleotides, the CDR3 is TGTGCCAGTAAGACGGGACACAACAACTATGGCTACACCTTC. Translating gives CASKTGHNNYGYTF.

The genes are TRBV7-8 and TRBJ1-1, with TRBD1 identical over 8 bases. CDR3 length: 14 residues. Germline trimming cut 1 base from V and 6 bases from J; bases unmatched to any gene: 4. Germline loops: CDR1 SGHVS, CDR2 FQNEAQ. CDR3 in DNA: TGTGCCAGCAGCTTAGTCGTACAGGGGGCTGAAGCTTTCTTT. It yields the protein CASSLVVQGAEAFF.

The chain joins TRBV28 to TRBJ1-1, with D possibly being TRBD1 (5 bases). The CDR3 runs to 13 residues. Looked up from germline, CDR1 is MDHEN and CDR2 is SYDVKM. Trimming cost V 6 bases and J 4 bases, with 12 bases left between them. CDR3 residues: CASSQEQGTEAFF. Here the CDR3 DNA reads TGTGCCAGCAGCCAGGAGCAGGGCACTGAAGCTTTCTTT.

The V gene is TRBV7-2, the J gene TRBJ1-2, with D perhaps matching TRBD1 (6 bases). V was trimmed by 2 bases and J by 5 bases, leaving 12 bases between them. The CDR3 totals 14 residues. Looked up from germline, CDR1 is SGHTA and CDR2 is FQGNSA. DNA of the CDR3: TGTGCCAGCAGCTTATTGGGGGCCGGATATGGCTACACCTTC. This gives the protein CASSLLGAGYGYTF.

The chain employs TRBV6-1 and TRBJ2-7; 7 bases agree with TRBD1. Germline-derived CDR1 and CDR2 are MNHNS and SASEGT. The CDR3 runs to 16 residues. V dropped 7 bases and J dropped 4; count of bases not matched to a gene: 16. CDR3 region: CASIEAGEGAGYEQYF. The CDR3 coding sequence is TGTGCCAGCATCGAAGCCGGAGAGGGGGCGGGTTACGAGCAGTACTTC.

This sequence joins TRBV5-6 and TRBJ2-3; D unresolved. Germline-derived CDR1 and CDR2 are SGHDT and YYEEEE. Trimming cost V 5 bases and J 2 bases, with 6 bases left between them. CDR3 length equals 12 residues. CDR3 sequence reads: CASSSNTDTQYF. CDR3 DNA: TGTGCCAGCAGTTCTAACACAGATACGCAGTATTTT.

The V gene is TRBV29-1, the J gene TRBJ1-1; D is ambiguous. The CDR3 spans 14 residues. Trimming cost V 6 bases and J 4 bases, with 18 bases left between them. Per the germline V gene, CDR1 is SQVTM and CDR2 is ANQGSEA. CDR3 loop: CSVVTQLGGTEAFF. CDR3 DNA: TGCAGCGTCGTTACTCAACTGGGAGGCACTGAAGCTTTCTTT.

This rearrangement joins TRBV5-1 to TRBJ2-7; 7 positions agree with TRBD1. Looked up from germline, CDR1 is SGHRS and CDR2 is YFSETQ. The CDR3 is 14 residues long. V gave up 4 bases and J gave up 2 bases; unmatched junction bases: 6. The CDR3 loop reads CASSPDRNTYEQYF. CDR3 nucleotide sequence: TGCGCCAGCAGCCCGGACAGGAACACCTACGAGCAGTACTTC.

The CDR3 bases are TGTGCCAGCAGCTTGTTGGGTACGGGGAATGAGCAGTTCTTC. Protein product: CASSLLGTGNEQFF. The chain recombines TRBV5-6 with TRBJ2-1, with a weak D call TRBD2 (5 bases). Germline CDR1 and CDR2: SGHDT and YYEEEE. Deletions cut 1 base from V and 7 bases from J, with 12 bases between. The CDR3 is made up of 14 amino acids.

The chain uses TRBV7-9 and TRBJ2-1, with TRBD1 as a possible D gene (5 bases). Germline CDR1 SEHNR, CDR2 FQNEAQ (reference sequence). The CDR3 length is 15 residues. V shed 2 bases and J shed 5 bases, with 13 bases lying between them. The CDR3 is CASSLRTSGNNEQFF. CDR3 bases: TGTGCCAGCAGCTTACGGACGTCAGGGAACAATGAGCAGTTCTTC.

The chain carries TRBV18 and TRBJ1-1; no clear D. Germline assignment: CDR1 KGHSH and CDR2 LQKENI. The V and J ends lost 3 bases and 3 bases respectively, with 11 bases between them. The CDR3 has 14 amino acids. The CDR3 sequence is CASSPRGLDTEAFF. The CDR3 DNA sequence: TGTGCCAGCTCACCTCGAGGGCTAGACACTGAAGCTTTCTTT.

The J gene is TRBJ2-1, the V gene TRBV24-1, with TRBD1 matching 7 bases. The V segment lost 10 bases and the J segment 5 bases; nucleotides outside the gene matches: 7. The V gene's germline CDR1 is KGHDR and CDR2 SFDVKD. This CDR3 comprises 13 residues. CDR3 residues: CATETGVHNEQFF. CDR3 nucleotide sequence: TGTGCCACGGAAACAGGGGTCCACAATGAGCAGTTCTTC.